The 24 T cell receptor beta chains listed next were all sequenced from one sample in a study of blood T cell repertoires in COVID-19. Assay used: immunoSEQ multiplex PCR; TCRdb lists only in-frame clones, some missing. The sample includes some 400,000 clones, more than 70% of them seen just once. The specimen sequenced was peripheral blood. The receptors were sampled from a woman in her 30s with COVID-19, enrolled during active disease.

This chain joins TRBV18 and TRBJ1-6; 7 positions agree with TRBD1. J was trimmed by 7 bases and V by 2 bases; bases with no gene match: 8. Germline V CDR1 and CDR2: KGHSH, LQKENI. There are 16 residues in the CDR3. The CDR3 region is CASSPIGGKGNSPLHF. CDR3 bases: TGTGCCAGCTCACCAATAGGGGGCAAAGGCAATTCACCCCTCCACTTT.

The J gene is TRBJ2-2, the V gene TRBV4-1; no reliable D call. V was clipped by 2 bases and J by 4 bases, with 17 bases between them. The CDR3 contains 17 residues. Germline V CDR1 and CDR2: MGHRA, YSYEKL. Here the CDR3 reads CASSQTHVPGPTGELFF. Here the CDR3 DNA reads TGCGCCAGCAGCCAAACCCACGTGCCAGGCCCCACCGGGGAGCTGTTTTTT.

The CDR3 is CASTNQGWDDTEAFF. CDR3 nucleotide sequence: TGTGCCAGCACCAACCAGGGATGGGATGACACTGAAGCTTTCTTT. The chain has TRBV28 and TRBJ1-1; possibly TRBD1 for D (5 bases). CDR3 size: 15 residues. Germline CDR1 and CDR2: MDHEN and SYDVKM. Trimming removed 7 bases from V and 3 bases from J, with 18 bases in between.

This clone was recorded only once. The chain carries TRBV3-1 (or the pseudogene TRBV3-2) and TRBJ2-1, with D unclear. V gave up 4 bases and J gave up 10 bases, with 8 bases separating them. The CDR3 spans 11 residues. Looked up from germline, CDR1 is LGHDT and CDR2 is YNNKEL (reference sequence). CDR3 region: CASSLYQEQFF. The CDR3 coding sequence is TGTGCCAGCAGCCTCTATCAAGAGCAGTTCTTC.

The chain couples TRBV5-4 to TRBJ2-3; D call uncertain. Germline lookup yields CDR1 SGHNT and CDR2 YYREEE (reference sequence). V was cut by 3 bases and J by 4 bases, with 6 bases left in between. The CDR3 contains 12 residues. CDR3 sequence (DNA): TGTGCCAGCAGCTACAATTCAGATACGCAGTATTTT. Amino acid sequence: CASSYNSDTQYF.

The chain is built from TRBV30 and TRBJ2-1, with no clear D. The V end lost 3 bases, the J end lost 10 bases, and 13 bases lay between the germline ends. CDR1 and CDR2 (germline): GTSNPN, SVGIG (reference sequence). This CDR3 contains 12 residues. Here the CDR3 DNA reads TGTGCCTGGAGCGTAGCAGCCGACGAGCAGTTCTTC. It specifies CAWSVAADEQFF.

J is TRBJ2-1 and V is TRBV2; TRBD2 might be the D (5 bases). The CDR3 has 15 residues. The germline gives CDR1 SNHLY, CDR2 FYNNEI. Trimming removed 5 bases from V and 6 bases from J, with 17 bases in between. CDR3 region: CASSPLRALTNEQFF. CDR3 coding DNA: TGTGCCAGCAGTCCCCTGCGGGCGCTAACCAATGAGCAGTTCTTC. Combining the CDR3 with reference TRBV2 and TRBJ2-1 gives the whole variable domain EPEVTQTPSHQVTQMGQEVILRCVPISNHLYFYWYRQILGQKVEFLVSFYNNEISEKSEIFDDQFSVERPDGSNFTLKIRSTKLEDSAMYFCASSPLRALTNEQFFGPGTRLTVL.

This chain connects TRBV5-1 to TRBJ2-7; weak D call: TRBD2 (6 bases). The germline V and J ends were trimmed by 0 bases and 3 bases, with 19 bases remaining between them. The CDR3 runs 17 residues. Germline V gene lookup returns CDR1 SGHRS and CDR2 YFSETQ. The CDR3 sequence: CASSLARLETARYEQYF. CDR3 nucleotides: TGCGCCAGCAGCTTGGCCCGACTAGAGACAGCCCGCTACGAGCAGTACTTC.

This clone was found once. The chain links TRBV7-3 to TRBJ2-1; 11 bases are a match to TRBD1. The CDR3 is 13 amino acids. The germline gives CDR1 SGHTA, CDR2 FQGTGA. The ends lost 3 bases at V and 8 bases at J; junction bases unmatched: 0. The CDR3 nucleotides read TGTGCCAGCAGCTTGGGACAGGGGGATGAGCAGTTCTTC. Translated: CASSLGQGDEQFF.

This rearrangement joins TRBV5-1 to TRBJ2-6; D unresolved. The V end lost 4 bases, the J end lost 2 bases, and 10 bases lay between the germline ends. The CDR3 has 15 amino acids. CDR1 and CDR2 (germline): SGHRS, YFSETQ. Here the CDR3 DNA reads TGCGCCAGCAGCCGTTCCGAGGCTGGGGCCAACGTCCTGACTTTC. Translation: CASSRSEAGANVLTF. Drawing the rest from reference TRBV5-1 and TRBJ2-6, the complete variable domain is KAGVTQTPRYLIKTRGQQVTLSCSPISGHRSVSWYQQTPGQGLQFLFEYFSETQRNKGNFPGRFSGRQFSNSRSEMNVSTLELGDSALYLCASSRSEAGANVLTFGAGSRLTVL.

CDR3 residues: CASSVVLAGFTDTQYF. The DNA for the CDR3 is TGTGCCAGCAGCGTAGTTCTAGCGGGATTCACAGATACGCAGTATTTT. The chain carries TRBV9 and TRBJ2-3, with TRBD2 matching over 9 bases. The CDR3 runs to 16 residues. Unmatched junction bases numbered 4, after V lost 0 bases and J lost 2 bases. Looked up from germline, CDR1 is SGDLS and CDR2 is YYNGEE.

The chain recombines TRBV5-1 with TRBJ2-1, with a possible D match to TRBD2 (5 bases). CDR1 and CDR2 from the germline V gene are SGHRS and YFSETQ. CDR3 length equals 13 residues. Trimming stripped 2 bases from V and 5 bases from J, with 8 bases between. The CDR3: CASSLGGDNEQFF. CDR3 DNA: TGCGCCAGCAGCTTAGGAGGCGACAATGAGCAGTTCTTC.

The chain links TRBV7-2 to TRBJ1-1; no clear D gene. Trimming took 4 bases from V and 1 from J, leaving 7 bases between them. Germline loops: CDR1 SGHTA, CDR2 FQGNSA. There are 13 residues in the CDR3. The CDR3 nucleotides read TGTGCCAGCAGCTGGTCGAGGAACACTGAAGCTTTCTTT. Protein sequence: CASSWSRNTEAFF.

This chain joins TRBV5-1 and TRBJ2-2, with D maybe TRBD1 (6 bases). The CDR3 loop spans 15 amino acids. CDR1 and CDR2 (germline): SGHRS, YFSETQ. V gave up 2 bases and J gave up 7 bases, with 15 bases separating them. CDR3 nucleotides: TGCGCCAGCAGCTTATTACAGGGTCCCCGCGGGGAGCTGTTTTTT. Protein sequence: CASSLLQGPRGELFF.

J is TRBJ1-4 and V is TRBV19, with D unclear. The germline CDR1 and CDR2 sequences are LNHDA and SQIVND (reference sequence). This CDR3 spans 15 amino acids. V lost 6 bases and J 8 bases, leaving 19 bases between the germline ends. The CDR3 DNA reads TGTGCCAGTAGCGCCGGAGGTGGCGTTGGGGAAAAACTGTTTTTT. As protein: CASSAGGGVGEKLFF.

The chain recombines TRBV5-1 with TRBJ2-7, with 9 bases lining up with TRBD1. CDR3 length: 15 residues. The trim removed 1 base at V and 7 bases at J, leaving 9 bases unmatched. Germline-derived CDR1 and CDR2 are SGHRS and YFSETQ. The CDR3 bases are TGCGCCAGCAGCTTGCGAGGACAGGGGATTTGGGAGCAGTACTTC. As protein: CASSLRGQGIWEQYF.

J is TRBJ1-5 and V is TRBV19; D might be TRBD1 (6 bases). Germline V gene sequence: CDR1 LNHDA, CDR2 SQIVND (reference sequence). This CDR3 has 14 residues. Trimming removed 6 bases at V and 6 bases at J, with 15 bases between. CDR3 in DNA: TGTGCCAGTAGCAAAATCCAGGGGCGTCAGCCCCAGCATTTT. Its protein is CASSKIQGRQPQHF.

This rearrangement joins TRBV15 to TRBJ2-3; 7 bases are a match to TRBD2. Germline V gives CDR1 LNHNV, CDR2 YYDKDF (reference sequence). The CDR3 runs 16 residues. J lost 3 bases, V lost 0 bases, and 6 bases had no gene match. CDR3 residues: CATSRDRGEGTDTQYF. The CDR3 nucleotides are TGTGCCACCAGCAGAGATCGGGGGGAGGGTACAGATACGCAGTATTTT.

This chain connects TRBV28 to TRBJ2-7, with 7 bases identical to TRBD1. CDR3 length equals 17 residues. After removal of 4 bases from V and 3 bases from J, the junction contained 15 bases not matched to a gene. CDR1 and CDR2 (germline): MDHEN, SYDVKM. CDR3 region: CASSSTLGTARYYEQYF. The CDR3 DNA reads TGTGCCAGCAGTTCCACACTCGGGACAGCTAGGTACTACGAGCAGTACTTC.

CDR3 protein: CASSTRQGWTEAFF. CDR3 nucleotides: TGTGCCAGCAGCACCAGACAGGGTTGGACTGAAGCTTTCTTT. The J gene is TRBJ1-1, the V gene TRBV3-1 (or the pseudogene TRBV3-2); the match to TRBD1 covers 7 bases. There are 14 residues in the CDR3. V trimming: 5 bases; J trimming: 5 bases; junction bases outside the gene matches: 8. Per germline, CDR1 LGHDT and CDR2 YNNKEL (reference sequence).

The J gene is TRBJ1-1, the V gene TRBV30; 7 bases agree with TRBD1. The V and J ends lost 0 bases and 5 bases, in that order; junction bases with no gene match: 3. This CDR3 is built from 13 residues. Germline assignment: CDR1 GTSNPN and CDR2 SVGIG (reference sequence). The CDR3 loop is CAWSVGTETEAFF. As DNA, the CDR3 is TGTGCCTGGAGTGTGGGGACAGAGACTGAAGCTTTCTTT.

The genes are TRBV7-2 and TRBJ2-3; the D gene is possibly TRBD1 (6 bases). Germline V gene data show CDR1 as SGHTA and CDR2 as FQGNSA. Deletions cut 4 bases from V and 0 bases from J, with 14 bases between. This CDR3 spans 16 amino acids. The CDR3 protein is CASSSRRQASTDTQYF. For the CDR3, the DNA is TGTGCCAGCAGCTCTAGACGACAGGCCAGCACAGATACGCAGTATTTT.

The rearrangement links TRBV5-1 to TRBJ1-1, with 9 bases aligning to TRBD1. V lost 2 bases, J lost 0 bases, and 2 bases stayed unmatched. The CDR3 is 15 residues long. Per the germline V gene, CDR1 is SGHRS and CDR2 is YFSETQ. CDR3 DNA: TGCGCCAGCAGCTTTGGGGACAGGGTGAACACTGAAGCTTTCTTT. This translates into CASSFGDRVNTEAFF.

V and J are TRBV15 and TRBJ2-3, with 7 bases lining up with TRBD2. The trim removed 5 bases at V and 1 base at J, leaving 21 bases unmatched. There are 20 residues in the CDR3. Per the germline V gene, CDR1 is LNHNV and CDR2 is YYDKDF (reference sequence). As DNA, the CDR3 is TGTGCCACCAGCGTCATTATGACTAGCAGAGGCCTTGTGGGCACAGATACGCAGTATTTT. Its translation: CATSVIMTSRGLVGTDTQYF.